This T cell receptor (beta chain) was profiled in a study of blood T cell repertoires in COVID-19. Across the whole study: Sources were T cells, B-cell-depleted T cells, or PBMCs; the material itself was cDNA or gDNA.

Trimming cost V 6 bases and J 5 bases, with 10 bases left between them. The germline V gene encodes CDR1 SGHTA and CDR2 FQGTGA. This CDR3 spans 13 amino acids. Produced via immunoSEQ multiplex PCR; TCRdb's table is partial and in-frame only. Among fewer than 200,000 clones listed, over 70% were seen once. The chain recombines TRBV7-3 with TRBJ2-2; D gene unclear. The sequence was obtained from a woman aged 45-65 years in a cohort exposed to, infected with or recovered from COVID-19 (not recorded which). The sequencing sample was made of PBMCs or T cells enriched from blood (not recorded which). CDR3 in amino acids: CASRPAPTGELFF. The CDR3 DNA reads as TGTGCCAGCAGGCCAGCGCCAACCGGGGAGCTGTTTTTT.